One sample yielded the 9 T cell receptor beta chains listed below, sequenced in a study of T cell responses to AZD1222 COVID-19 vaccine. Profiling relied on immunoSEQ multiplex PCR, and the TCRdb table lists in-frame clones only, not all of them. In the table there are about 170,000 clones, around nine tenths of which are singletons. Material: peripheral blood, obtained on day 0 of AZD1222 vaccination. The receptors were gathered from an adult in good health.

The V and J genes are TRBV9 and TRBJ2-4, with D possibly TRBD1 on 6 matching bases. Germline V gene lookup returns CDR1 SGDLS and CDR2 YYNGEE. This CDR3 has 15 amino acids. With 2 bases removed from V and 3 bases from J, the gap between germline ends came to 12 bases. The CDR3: CASSVAGTNKNIQYF. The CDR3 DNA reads TGTGCCAGCAGCGTGGCAGGGACAAACAAAAACATTCAGTACTTC. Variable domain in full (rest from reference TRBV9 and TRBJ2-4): DSGVTQTPKHLITATGQRVTLRCSPRSGDLSVYWYQQSLDQGLQFLIQYYNGEERAKGNILERFSAQQFPDLHSELNLSSLELGDSALYFCASSVAGTNKNIQYFGAGTRLSVL.

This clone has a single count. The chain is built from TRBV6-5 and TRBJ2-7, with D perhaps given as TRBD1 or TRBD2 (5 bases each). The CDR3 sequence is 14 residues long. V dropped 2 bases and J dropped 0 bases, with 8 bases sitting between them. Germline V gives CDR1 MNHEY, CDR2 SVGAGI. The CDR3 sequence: CASSYGTDSYEQYF. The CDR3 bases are TGTGCCAGCAGTTACGGGACCGACTCCTACGAGCAGTACTTC.

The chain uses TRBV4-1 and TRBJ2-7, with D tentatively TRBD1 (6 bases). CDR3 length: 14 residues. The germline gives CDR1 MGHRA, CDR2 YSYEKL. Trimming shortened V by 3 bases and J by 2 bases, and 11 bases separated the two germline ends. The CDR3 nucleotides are TGCGCCAGCAGCCAGGTTGGGACAACCTACGAGCAGTACTTC. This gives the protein CASSQVGTTYEQYF.

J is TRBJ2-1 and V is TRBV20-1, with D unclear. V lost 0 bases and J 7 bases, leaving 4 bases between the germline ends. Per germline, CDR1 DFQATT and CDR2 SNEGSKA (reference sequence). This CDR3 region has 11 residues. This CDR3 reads CSARDGNEQFF. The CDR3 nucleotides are TGCAGTGCTAGAGATGGGAATGAGCAGTTCTTC.

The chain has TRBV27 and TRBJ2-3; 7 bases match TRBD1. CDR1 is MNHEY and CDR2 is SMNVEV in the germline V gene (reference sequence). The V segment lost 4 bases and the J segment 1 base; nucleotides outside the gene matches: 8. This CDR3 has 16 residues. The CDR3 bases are TGTGCCAGCAGTTCATACAGGGGTGGGGGCACAGATACGCAGTATTTT. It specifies CASSSYRGGGTDTQYF.

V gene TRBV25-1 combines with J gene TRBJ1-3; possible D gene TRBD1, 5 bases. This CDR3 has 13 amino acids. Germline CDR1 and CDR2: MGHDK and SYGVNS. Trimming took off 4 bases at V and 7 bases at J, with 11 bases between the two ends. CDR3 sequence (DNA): TGTGCCAGCAGTGGGGGGGGGATCAACACCATATATTTT. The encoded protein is CASSGGGINTIYF.

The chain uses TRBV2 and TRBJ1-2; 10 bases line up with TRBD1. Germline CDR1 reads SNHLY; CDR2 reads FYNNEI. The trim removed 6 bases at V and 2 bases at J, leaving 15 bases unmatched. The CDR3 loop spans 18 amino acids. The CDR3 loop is CASSGNARGGQGNYGYTF. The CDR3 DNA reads TGTGCCAGCAGCGGAAACGCGCGGGGGGGACAGGGGAACTATGGCTACACCTTC.

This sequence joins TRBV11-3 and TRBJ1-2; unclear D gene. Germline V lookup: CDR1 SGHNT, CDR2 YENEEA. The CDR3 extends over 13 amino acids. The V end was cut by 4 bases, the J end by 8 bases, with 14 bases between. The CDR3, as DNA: TGTGCCAGCAGCTACCCGGGTGGCGGGGGCTACACCTTC. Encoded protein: CASSYPGGGGYTF.

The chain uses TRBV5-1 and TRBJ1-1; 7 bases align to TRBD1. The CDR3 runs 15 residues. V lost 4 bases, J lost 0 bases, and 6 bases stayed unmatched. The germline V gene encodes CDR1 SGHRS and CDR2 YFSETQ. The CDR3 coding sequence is TGCGCCAGCAGCCGGGACAGTTCGGTGAACACTGAAGCTTTCTTT. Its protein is CASSRDSSVNTEAFF. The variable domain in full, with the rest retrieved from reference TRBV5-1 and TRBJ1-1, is KAGVTQTPRYLIKTRGQQVTLSCSPISGHRSVSWYQQTPGQGLQFLFEYFSETQRNKGNFPGRFSGRQFSNSRSEMNVSTLELGDSALYLCASSRDSSVNTEAFFGQGTRLTVV.